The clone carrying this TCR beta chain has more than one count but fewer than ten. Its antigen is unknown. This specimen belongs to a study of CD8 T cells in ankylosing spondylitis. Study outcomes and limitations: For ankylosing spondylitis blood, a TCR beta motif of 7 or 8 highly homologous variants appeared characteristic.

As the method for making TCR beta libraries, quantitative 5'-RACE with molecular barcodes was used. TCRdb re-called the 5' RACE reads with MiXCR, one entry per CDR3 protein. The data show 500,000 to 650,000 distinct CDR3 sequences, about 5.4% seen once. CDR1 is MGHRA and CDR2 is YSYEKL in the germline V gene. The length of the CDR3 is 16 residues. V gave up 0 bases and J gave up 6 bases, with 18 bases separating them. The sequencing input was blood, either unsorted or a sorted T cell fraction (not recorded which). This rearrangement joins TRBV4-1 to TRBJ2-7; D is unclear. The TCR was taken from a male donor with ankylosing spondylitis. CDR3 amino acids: CASSQDQIYVDSEQYF. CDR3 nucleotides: TGCGCCAGCAGCCAAGATCAGATCTACGTAGATAGCGAGCAGTACTTC.